This section outlines one TCR beta chain sequence together with its context. The antigen is not known. This could be a read error, since a much larger clone is one nucleotide away. In the same sample, other DNA sequences code for this CDR3. The sample belongs to a study of shared clonotypes between healthy human individuals. General observations from the study: Genetic and exposure-history diversity was limited by the few donors.

Germline V gives CDR1 SGHNT, CDR2 YYREEE (reference sequence). Trimming cost V 5 bases and J 0 bases, with 15 bases left between them. This CDR3 is 16 amino acids long. Ten immunoSEQ deep assay plates served to sequence unsorted PBMC DNA. Only in-frame clones appear in the TCRdb table, and some are missing; sequencing was by immunoSEQ multiplex PCR. The sample records 450,000 to 600,000 clones, 75% to 85% being singletons. The chain uses TRBV5-4 and TRBJ2-1; D may correspond to TRBD1 or TRBD2 (6 bases each). The sequence was collected from a middle-aged woman in good health. Some clones in this sample may be carry-over from other donors' samples. Sequenced input: PBMCs. The DNA of the CDR3 is TGTGCCAGCAGTCTGGGGGGCACGAGCTCCTACAATGAGCAGTTCTTC. Protein sequence: CASSLGGTSSYNEQFF.